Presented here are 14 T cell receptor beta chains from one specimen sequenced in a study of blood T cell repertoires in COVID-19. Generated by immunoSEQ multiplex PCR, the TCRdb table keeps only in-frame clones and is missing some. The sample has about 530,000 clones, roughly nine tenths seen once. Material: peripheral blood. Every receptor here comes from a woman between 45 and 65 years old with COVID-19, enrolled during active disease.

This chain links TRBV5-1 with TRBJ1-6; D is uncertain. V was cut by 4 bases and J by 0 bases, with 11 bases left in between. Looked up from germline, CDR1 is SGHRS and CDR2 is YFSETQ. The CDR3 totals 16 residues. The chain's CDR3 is CASSRSGSSYNSPLHF. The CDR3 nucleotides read TGCGCCAGCAGCCGGTCGGGGAGCTCCTATAATTCACCCCTCCACTTT.

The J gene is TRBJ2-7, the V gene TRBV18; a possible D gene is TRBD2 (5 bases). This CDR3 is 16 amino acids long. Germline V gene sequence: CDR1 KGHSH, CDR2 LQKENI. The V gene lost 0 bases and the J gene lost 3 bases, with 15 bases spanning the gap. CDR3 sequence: CASSPPEEVGNYEQYF. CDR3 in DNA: TGTGCCAGCTCACCACCGGAGGAGGTCGGGAACTACGAGCAGTACTTC.

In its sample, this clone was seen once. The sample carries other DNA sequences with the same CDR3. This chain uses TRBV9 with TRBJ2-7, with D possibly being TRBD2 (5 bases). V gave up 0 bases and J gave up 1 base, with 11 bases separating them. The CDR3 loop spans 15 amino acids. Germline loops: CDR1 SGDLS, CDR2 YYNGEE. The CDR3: CASSVGAGGSYEQYF. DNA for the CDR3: TGTGCCAGCAGCGTAGGGGCAGGCGGGTCCTACGAGCAGTACTTC.

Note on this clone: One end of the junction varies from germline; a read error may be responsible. CDR3 nucleotides: TGTGCCAGCACCTTAATGGGGCTAGGCGGAGGCTACACCTTC. Translated, it gives CASTLMGLGGGYTF. V and J are TRBV7-9 and TRBJ1-2; a possible D gene is TRBD1 (5 bases). The CDR3 is made up of 14 amino acids. Per germline, CDR1 SEHNR and CDR2 FQNEAQ (reference sequence).

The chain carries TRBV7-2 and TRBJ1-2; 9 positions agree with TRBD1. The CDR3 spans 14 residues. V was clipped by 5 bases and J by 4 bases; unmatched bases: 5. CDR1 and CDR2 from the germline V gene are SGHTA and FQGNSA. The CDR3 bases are TGTGCCAGCAGCGGGGACAGGGCCTCCTATGGCTACACCTTC. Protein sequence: CASSGDRASYGYTF.

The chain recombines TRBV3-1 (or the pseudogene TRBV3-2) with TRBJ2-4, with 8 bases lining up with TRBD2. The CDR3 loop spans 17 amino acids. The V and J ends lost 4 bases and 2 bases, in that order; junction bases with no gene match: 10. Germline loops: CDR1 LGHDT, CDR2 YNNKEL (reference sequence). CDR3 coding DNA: TGTGCCAGCAGCCGGCCGCTAGCGGGCAACACCAAAAACATTCAGTACTTC. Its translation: CASSRPLAGNTKNIQYF.

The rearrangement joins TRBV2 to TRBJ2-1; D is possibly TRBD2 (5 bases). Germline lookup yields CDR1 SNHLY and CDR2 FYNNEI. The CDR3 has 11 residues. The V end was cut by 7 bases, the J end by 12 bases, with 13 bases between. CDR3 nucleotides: TGTGCCAGCACCTATACTCGGGGGCAGTTCTTC. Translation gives CASTYTRGQFF.

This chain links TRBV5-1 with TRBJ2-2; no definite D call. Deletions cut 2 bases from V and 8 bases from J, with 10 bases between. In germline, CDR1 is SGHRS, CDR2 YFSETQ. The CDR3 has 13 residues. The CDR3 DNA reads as TGCGCCAGCAGCTTCACGGGTGGAGGGGAGCTGTTTTTT. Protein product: CASSFTGGGELFF.

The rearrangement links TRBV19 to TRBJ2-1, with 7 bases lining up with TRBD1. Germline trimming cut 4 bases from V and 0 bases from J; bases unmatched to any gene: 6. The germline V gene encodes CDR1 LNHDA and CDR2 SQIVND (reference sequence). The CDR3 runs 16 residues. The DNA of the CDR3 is TGTGCCAGTAGTACGTGGACAGGTGTCTCCTACAATGAGCAGTTCTTC. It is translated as CASSTWTGVSYNEQFF.

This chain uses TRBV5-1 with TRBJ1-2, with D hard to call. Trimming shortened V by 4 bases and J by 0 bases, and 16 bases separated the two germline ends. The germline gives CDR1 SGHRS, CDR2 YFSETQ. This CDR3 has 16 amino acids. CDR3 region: CASSVGLQIANYGYTF. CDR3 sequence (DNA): TGCGCCAGCAGCGTGGGCCTACAGATAGCTAACTATGGCTACACCTTC.

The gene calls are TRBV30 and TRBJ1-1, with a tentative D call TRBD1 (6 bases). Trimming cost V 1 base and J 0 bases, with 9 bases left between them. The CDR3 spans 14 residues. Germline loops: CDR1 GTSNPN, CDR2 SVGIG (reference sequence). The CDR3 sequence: CAWSGTDLNTEAFF. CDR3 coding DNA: TGTGCCTGGAGTGGGACAGACTTGAACACTGAAGCTTTCTTT.

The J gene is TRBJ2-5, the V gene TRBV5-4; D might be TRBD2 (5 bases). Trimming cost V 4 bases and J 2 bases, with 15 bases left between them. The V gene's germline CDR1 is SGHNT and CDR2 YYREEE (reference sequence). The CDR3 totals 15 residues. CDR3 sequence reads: CASSAGQINQETQYF. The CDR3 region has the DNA TGTGCCAGCAGCGCGGGTCAAATTAATCAAGAGACCCAGTACTTC.

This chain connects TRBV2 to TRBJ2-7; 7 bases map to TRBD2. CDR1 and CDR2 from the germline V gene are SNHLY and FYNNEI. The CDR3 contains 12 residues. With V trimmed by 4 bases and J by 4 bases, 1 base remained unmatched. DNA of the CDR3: TGTGCCAGCAGTGGGGGGGGTTACGAGCAGTACTTC. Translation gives CASSGGGYEQYF.

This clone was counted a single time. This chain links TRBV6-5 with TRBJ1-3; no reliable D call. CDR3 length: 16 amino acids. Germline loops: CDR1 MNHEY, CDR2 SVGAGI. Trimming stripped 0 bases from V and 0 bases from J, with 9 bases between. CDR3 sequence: CASSYSSHLSGNTIYF. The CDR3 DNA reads TGTGCCAGCAGTTACTCGAGTCATCTCTCTGGAAACACCATATATTTT.